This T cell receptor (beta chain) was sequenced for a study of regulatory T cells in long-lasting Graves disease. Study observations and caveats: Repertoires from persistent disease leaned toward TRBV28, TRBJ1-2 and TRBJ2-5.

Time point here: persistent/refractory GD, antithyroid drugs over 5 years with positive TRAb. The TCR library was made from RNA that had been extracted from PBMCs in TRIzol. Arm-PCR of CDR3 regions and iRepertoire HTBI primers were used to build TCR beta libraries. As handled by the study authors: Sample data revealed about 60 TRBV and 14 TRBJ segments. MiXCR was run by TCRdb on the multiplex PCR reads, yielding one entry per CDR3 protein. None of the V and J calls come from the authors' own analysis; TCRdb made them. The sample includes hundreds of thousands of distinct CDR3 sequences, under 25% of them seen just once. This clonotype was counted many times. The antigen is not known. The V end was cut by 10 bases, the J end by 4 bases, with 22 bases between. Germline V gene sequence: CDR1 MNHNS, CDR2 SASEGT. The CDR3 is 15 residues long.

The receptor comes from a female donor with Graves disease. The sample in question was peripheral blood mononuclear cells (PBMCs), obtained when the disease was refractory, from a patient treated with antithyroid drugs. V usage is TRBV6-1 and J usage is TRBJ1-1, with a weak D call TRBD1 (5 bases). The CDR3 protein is CATLTVGPAGTEAFF. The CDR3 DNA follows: TGTGCCACTTTGACAGTAGGCCCGGCGGGCACTGAAGCTTTCTTT.